This T cell receptor beta chain appears in the sequencing data of a study of cytomegalovirus exposure and HLA in healthy donors. Note on this clone: The antigen is not known.

Study-level results: Among donors in an Asian-associated ancestry cluster, a later analysis reportedly found fewer N-insertions than the roughly 730-donor mean. It was only CMV serostatus that was available as immune exposure information.

The CDR3 runs to 13 residues. V was cut by 5 bases and J by 9 bases, with 16 bases left in between. Looked up from germline, CDR1 is SGHAT and CDR2 is FQNNGV. Primers for the PCR totalled 60 Vbeta and 13 Jbeta. Using immunoSEQ multiplex PCR, the repertoire was profiled, and TCRdb retains in-frame clones only, with some absent. The data contain tens of thousands of clones, around two thirds of them singletons. Those who donated were healthy bone marrow donors. The sample taken for sequencing was PBMCs. The chain carries TRBV11-2 and TRBJ2-5; tentatively, D is TRBD1 (6 bases). The TCR sequence derives from a woman between 45 and 60 years old in good health and CMV-seropositive. The CDR3 region has the DNA TGTGCCAGCAGCCCACAGCCAGGGGCGCCCCAGTACTTC. This gives the protein CASSPQPGAPQYF.